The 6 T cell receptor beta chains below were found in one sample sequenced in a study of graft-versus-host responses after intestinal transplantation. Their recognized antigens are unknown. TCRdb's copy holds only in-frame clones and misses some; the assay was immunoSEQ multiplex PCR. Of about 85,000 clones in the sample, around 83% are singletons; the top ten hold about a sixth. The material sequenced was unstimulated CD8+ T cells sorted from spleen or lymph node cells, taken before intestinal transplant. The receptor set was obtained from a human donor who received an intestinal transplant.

Written as DNA, the CDR3 is TGTGCCAGCAGCTTGGTGTCGCCCGCCTATAGCAATCAGCCCCAGCATTTT. Protein product: CASSLVSPAYSNQPQHF. The rearrangement uses TRBV5-6 and TRBJ1-5; D is ambiguous. CDR3 length equals 17 residues. Trimming stripped 0 bases from V and 0 bases from J, with 13 bases between. CDR1 is SGHDT, CDR2 YYEEEE, per germline.

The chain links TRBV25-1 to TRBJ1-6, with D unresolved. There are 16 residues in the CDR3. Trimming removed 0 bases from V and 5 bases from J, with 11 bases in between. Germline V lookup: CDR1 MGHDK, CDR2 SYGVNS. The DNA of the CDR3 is TGTGCCAGCAGTGAATATGTGGTTCAGGATAATTCACCCCTCCACTTT. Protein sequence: CASSEYVVQDNSPLHF.

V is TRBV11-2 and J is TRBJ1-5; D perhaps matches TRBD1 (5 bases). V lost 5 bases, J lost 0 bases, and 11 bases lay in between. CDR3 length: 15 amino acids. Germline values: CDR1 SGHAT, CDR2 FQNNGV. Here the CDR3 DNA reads TGTGCCAGCAGCCCGGGGGAGTATAGCAATCAGCCCCAGCATTTT. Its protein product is CASSPGEYSNQPQHF.

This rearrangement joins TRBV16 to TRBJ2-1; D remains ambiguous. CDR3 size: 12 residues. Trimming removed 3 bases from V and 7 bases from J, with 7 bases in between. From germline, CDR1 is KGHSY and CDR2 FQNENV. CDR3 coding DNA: TGTGCCAGCAGCCACACTGCTAATGAGCAGTTCTTC. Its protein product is CASSHTANEQFF.

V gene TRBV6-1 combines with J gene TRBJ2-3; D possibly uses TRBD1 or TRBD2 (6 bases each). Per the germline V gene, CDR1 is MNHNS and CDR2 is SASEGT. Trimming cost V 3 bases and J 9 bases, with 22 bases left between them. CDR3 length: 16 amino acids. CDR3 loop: CASSEWRGTKSDTQYF. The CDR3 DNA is TGTGCCAGCAGTGAGTGGAGGGGGACGAAGAGTGACACGCAGTATTTT.

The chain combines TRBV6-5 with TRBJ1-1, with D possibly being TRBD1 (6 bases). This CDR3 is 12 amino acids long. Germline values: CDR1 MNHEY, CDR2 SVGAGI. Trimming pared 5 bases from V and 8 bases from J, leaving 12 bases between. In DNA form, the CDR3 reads TGTGCCAGCAGTAACACAGGGCCGGAAGCTTTCTTT. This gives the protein CASSNTGPEAFF.